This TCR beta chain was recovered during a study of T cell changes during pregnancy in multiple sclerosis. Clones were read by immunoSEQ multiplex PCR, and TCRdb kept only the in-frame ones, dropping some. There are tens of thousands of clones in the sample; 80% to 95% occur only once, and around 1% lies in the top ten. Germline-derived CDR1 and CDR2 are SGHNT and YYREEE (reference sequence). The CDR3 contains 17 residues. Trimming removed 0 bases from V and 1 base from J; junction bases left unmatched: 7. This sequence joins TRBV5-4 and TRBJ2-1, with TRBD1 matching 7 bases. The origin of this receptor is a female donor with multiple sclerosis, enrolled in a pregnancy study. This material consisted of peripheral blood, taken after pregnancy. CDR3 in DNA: TGTGCCAGCAGCTTGGGACAGGGTAGCCCTTCCTACAATGAGCAGTTCTTC. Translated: CASSLGQGSPSYNEQFF.